This is a list of T cell receptor beta chains from one sample in a study of OX40 agonist ivuxolimab in advanced cancers. Sequenced by immunoSEQ multiplex PCR; TCRdb stores in-frame clones only, minus some. This sample has roughly 53,000 clones, with about 90% found just once. The sample was CD4+ or CD8+ T cells sorted from blood, taken in a trial of the OX40 agonist ivuxolimab. The receptor source for this set is an adult with an advanced solid tumor such as melanoma, head and neck, liver or kidney cancer. Both conserved end residues are part of each CDR3. The D gene is left open where the match is weak. For some rows the clone size is stated as once, few or many, or as a class when expanded; others skip it.

V	J	size	D	CDR3	DNA
TRBV7-3	TRBJ2-2	once	TRBD1	CASTRDRGGTGELFF	TGTGCCAGCACCCGGGACAGGGGTGGCACCGGGGAGCTGTTTTTT
TRBV27	TRBJ2-6	NA	NA	CASSLWGSGANVLTF	TGTGCCAGCAGTTTATGGGGGTCTGGGGCCAACGTCCTGACTTTC
TRBV7-2	TRBJ2-5	NA	NA	CASSLALVAYQETQYF	TGTGCCAGCAGCTTAGCGCTGGTAGCGTACCAAGAGACCCAGTACTTC
TRBV7-2	TRBJ1-2	NA	NA	CASSPNPNRFADYGYTF	TGTGCCAGCAGCCCAAATCCCAACAGGTTCGCGGACTATGGCTACACCTTC
TRBV28	TRBJ1-1	NA	TRBD1	CASRMGQVNTEAFF	TGTGCCAGCAGAATGGGACAGGTGAACACTGAAGCTTTCTTT
TRBV27	TRBJ1-1	NA	NA	CASSFRGSGTEAFF	TGTGCCAGCAGTTTCCGGGGATCCGGCACTGAAGCTTTCTTT
TRBV11-1	TRBJ2-5	NA	NA	CASSLTQGKTQYF	TGTGCCAGCAGCTTAACCCAGGGAAAGACCCAGTACTTC
TRBV7-6	TRBJ2-2	NA	NA	CASRQGRGTGELFF	TGTGCCAGCAGGCAGGGGCGCGGCACCGGGGAGCTGTTTTTT
TRBV18	TRBJ2-7	NA	TRBD2	CASSPPGAGVFYEQYF	TGTGCCAGCTCACCGCCTGGAGCGGGAGTATTCTACGAGCAGTACTTC
TRBV11-2	TRBJ2-2	NA	NA	CASSLRLHTGELFF	TGTGCCAGCAGCCTCAGGCTTCACACCGGGGAGCTGTTTTTT
TRBV28	TRBJ1-1	NA	TRBD1	CASSQGGRLNTEAFF	TGTGCCAGCAGCCAGGGGGGACGGCTGAACACTGAAGCTTTCTTT
TRBV7-9	TRBJ1-3	NA	NA	CASSFWTNDTGNTIYF	TGTGCCAGCAGCTTCTGGACAAACGATACTGGAAACACCATATATTTT
TRBV2	TRBJ2-3	NA	TRBD2	CASSDLGGADTQYF	TGTGCCAGCAGTGATCTGGGGGGGGCAGATACGCAGTATTTT
TRBV6-5	TRBJ1-1	NA	NA	CASSSGRKTMNTEAFF	TGTGCCAGCAGTTCTGGACGAAAAACCATGAACACTGAAGCTTTCTTT
TRBV18	TRBJ2-5	NA	NA	CASSPNRLALQETQYF	TGTGCCAGCTCTCCCAATCGGCTAGCCCTCCAAGAGACCCAGTACTTC
TRBV4-3	TRBJ1-2	NA	NA	CASSDTGGYGYTF	TGCGCCAGCAGCGACACAGGAGGCTATGGCTACACCTTC
TRBV5-1	TRBJ2-3	NA	TRBD2	CASNGLGSDTQYF	TGCGCCAGCAACGGACTAGGATCTGATACGCAGTATTTT
TRBV18	TRBJ1-1	NA	NA	CASSPRLQTNTEAFF	TGTGCCAGCTCACCACGCTTACAGACGAACACTGAAGCTTTCTTT
TRBV19	TRBJ1-5	NA	NA	CASEAAGQPQHF	TGTGCCAGTGAGGCTGCGGGGCAGCCCCAGCATTTT
TRBV29-1	TRBJ1-2	NA	NA	CSVEDYGYTF	TGCAGCGTTGAAGATTATGGCTACACCTTC
TRBV6-5	TRBJ2-2	NA	NA	CASSPDSAGELFF	TGTGCCAGCAGCCCCGACTCGGCCGGGGAGCTGTTTTTT
TRBV4-1	TRBJ2-1	NA	NA	CASSQDVVGGRYNEQFF	TGCGCCAGCAGCCAAGACGTAGTGGGAGGACGATACAATGAGCAGTTCTTC
TRBV2	TRBJ2-7	NA	TRBD1	CASRVQGTYYEQYF	TGTGCCAGCAGGGTACAGGGGACATACTACGAGCAGTACTTC
TRBV10-3	TRBJ2-6	NA	NA	CATLDQAAGANVLTF	TGTGCCACCCTCGACCAGGCTGCTGGGGCCAACGTCCTGACTTTC
TRBV28	TRBJ2-7	NA	TRBD1	CASVDRAKSYEQYF	TGTGCCAGCGTAGACAGGGCCAAATCCTACGAGCAGTACTTC
TRBV7-2	TRBJ1-2	once	TRBD1	CASTRLSRDRVGYTF	TGTGCCAGCACCCGTCTCAGCCGGGACAGGGTTGGCTACACCTTC
TRBV7-3	TRBJ1-5	NA	NA	CASSLVPGNQPQHF	TGTGCCAGCAGCTTAGTCCCCGGTAATCAGCCCCAGCATTTT
TRBV18	TRBJ2-5	NA	TRBD1	CASSPGQLQVETQYF	TGTGCCAGCTCACCGGGACAGCTACAAGTAGAGACCCAGTACTTC
TRBV28	TRBJ1-1	NA	TRBD1	CASRLTGGRTEAFF	TGTGCCAGCAGGTTAACAGGGGGCAGGACTGAAGCTTTCTTT
TRBV15	TRBJ1-4	NA	NA	CATSRDRWAGPNEKLFF	TGTGCCACCAGCAGAGATCGATGGGCAGGGCCAAATGAAAAACTGTTTTTT
TRBV30	TRBJ1-4	NA	NA	CAWSGNEKLFF	TGTGCCTGGAGTGGCAATGAAAAACTGTTTTTT
TRBV7-9	TRBJ1-1	NA	NA	CASSLVSVGNTEAFF	TGTGCCAGCAGCTTAGTATCGGTTGGGAACACTGAAGCTTTCTTT
TRBV6-5	TRBJ1-5	NA	TRBD1	CASRATGGGQPQHF	TGTGCCAGCAGAGCCACAGGGGGCGGACAGCCCCAGCATTTT
TRBV4-3	TRBJ2-3	NA	TRBD2	CASSQGIAGGGTDTQYF	TGCGCCAGCAGCCAAGGGATAGCGGGAGGTGGCACAGATACGCAGTATTTT
TRBV18	TRBJ2-7	once	NA	CASSPATGWRGYEQYF	TGTGCCAGCTCACCGGCTACAGGGTGGCGCGGCTACGAGCAGTACTTC
TRBV5-1	TRBJ2-1	NA	TRBD1	CASSADRGSYNEQFF	TGCGCCAGCAGCGCGGACAGGGGGTCCTACAATGAGCAGTTCTTC
TRBV18	TRBJ2-7	NA	NA	CASSPSGQGAEQYF	TGTGCCAGCTCACCCTCCGGGCAGGGAGCCGAGCAGTACTTC
TRBV4-1	TRBJ1-2	NA	TRBD1	CASSQDHLTGLYGYTF	TGCGCCAGCAGCCAAGATCATTTGACAGGGCTCTATGGCTACACCTTC
TRBV6-6	TRBJ1-1	NA	NA	CAGRRGGNTEAFF	TGTGCCGGCAGGAGGGGGGGGAACACTGAAGCTTTCTTT
TRBV30	TRBJ2-4	once	NA	CAWRPSGGGAKNIQYF	TGTGCCTGGAGACCCTCTGGGGGCGGAGCCAAAAACATTCAGTACTTC
TRBV2	TRBJ2-7	few	NA	CASSYHSYEQYF	TGTGCCAGCTCCTACCACTCCTACGAGCAGTACTTC
TRBV4-1	TRBJ1-2	NA	NA	CASSQSQRELYGYTF	TGCGCCAGCAGCCAAAGTCAGCGAGAACTCTATGGCTACACCTTC
TRBV15	TRBJ2-7	NA	NA	CATSRDRVSYEQYF	TGTGCCACCAGCAGAGACAGGGTCTCCTACGAGCAGTACTTC
TRBV7-6	TRBJ2-1	NA	TRBD2	CASSLSRGRASGRAAYNEQFF	TGTGCCAGCAGCTTAAGCAGGGGGCGAGCTAGCGGGAGGGCCGCCTACAATGAGCAGTTCTTC
TRBV11-2	TRBJ2-1	NA	TRBD2	CASSLDPWTSGNHEQFF	TGTGCCAGCAGCTTAGACCCCTGGACTAGCGGGAACCATGAGCAGTTCTTC